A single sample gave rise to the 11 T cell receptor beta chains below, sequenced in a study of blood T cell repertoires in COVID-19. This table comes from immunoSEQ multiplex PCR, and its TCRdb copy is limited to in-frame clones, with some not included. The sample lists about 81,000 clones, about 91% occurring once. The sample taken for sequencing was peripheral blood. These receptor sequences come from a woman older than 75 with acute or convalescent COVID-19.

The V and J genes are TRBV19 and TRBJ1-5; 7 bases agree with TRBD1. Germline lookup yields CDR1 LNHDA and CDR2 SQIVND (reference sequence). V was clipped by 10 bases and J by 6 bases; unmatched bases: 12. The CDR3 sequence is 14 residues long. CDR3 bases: TGTGCCACCGAATTGACAGGGACGGGTCAGCCCCAGCATTTT. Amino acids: CATELTGTGQPQHF.

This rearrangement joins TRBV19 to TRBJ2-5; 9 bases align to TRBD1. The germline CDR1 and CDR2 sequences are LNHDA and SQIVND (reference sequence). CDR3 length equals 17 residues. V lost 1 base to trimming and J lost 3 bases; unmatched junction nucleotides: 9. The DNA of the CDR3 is TGTGCCAGTAGTATAGGATTGGGGACAGGGAACGAAGAGACCCAGTACTTC. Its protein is CASSIGLGTGNEETQYF. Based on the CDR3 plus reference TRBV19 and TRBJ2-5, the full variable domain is DGGITQSPKYLFRKEGQNVTLSCEQNLNHDAMYWYRQDPGQGLRLIYYSQIVNDFQKGDIAEGYSVSREKKESFPLTVTSAQKNPTAFYLCASSIGLGTGNEETQYFGPGTRLLVL.

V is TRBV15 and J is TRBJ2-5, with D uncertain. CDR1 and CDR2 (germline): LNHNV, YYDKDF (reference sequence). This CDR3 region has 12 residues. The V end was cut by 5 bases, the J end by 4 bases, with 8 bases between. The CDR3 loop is CATSPPSETQYF. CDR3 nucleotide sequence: TGTGCCACCAGCCCTCCGTCAGAGACCCAGTACTTC.

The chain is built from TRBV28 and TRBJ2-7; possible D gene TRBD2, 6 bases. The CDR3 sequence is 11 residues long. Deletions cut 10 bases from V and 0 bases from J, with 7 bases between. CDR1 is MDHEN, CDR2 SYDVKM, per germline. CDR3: CATGSSYEQYF. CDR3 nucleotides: TGTGCCACCGGGAGCTCCTACGAGCAGTACTTC. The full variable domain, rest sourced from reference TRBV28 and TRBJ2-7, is DVKVTQSSRYLVKRTGEKVFLECVQDMDHENMFWYRQDPGLGLRLIYFSYDVKMKEKGDIPEGYSVSREKKERFSLILESASTNQTSMYLCATGSSYEQYFGPGTRLTVT.

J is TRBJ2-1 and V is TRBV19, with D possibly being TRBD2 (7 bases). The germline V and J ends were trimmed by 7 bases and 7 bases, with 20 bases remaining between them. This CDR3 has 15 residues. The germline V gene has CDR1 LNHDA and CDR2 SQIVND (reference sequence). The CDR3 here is CASTPQAGAGNEQFF. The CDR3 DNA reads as TGTGCCAGTACCCCTCAGGCGGGGGCGGGGAATGAGCAGTTCTTC.

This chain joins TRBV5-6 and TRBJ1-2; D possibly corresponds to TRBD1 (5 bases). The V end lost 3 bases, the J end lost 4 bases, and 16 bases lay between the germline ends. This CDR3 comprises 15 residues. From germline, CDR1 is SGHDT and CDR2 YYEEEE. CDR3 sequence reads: CASSYTGMGTYGYTF. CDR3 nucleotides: TGTGCCAGCAGCTACACAGGCATGGGAACCTATGGCTACACCTTC.

In DNA, the CDR3 is TGCGCCAGCAGTGAACAGGGTTCGGTTTCACCCCTCCACTTT. Translation gives CASSEQGSVSPLHF. This chain uses TRBV5-1 with TRBJ1-6; TRBD1 is a possible D gene (6 bases). This CDR3 is built from 14 residues. The germline gives CDR1 SGHRS, CDR2 YFSETQ. Trimming shortened V by 5 bases and J by 9 bases, and 15 bases separated the two germline ends.

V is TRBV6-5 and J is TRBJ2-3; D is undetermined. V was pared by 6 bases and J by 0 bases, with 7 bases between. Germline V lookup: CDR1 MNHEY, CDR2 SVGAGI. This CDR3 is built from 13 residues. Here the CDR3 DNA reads TGTGCCAGCAGGCAGCGAAGCACAGATACGCAGTATTTT. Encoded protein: CASRQRSTDTQYF.

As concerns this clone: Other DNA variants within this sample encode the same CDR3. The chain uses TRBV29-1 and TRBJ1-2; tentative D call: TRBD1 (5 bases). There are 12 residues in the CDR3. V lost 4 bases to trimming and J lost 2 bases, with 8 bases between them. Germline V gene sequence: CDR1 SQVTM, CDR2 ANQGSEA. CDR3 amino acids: CSVVTGNYGYTF. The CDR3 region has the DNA TGCAGCGTTGTTACAGGAAACTATGGCTACACCTTC.

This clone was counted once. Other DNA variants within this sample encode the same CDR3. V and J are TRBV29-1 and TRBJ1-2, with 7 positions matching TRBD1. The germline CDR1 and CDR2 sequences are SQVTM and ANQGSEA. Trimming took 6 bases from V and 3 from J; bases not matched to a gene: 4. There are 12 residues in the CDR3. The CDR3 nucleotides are TGCAGCGTCCCGACAGGGTACTATGGCTACACCTTC. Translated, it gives CSVPTGYYGYTF.

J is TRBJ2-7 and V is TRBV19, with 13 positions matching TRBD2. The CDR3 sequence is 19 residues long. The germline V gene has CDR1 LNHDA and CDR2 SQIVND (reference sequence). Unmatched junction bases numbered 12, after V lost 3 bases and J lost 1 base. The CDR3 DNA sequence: TGTGCCAGTAGTATGATTCCGGGGACTAGCGGGACACGGTCCTACGAGCAGTACTTC. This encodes CASSMIPGTSGTRSYEQYF. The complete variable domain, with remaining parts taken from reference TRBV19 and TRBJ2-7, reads DGGITQSPKYLFRKEGQNVTLSCEQNLNHDAMYWYRQDPGQGLRLIYYSQIVNDFQKGDIAEGYSVSREKKESFPLTVTSAQKNPTAFYLCASSMIPGTSGTRSYEQYFGPGTRLTVT.